This entry concerns a single T cell receptor (beta chain). No antigen is known for it. The junction does not match germline at one end; this may be a read error. 13 Jbeta primers and 60 Vbeta primers were used for the PCR. This table comes from immunoSEQ multiplex PCR, and its TCRdb copy is limited to in-frame clones, with some not included. The repertoire consists of fewer than 250,000 clones, with 70% to 90% occurring once and the leading ten covering 1% to 1.5%. Germline V gene sequence: CDR1 SSHAT, CDR2 FNYEAQ (reference sequence). The CDR3 loop spans 15 amino acids. These data are taken from a study of cytomegalovirus exposure and HLA in healthy donors. General observations from the study: A missense variant in DCLRE1C was later tied to TCR beta V- and J-gene trimming. It was approximately 160 TCR beta chains that were listed as cytomegalovirus-associated.

The chain links TRBV7-7 to TRBJ2-3, with TRBD1 matching over 7 bases. The receptor was isolated from a human donor in good health. Sequenced sample: PBMCs. CDR3 region: CASSPGTALTDTQYF. The CDR3 DNA is TGTGCTAGCAGTCCCGGGACAGCCCTTACAGATACGCAGTATTTT.